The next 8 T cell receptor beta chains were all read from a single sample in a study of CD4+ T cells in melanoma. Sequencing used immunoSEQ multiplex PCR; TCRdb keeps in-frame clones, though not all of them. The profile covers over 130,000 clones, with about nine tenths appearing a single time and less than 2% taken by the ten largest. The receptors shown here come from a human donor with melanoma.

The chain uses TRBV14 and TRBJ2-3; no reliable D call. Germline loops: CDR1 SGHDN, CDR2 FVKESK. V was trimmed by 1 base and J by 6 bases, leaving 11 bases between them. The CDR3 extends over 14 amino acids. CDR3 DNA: TGTGCCAGCAGCCAAGTGAACTCCCCGGATACGCAGTATTTT. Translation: CASSQVNSPDTQYF.

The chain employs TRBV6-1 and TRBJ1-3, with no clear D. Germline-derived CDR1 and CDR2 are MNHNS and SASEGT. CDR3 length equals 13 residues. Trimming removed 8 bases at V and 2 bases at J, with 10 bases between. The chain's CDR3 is CASPKEAGNTIYF. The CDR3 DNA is TGTGCCAGCCCTAAGGAAGCTGGAAACACCATATATTTT.

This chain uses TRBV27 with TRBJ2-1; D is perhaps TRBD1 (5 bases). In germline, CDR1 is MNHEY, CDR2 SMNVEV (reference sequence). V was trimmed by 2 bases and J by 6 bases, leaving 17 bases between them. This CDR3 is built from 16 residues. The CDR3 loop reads CASSLGNRWAVNEQFF. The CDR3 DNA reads TGTGCCAGCAGTTTAGGTAACAGGTGGGCCGTCAATGAGCAGTTCTTC.

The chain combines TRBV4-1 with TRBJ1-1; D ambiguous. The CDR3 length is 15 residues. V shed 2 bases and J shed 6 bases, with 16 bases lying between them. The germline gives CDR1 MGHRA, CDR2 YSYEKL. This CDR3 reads CASSQKWQEGAEAFF. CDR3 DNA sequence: TGCGCCAGCAGCCAAAAGTGGCAGGAGGGCGCTGAAGCTTTCTTT.

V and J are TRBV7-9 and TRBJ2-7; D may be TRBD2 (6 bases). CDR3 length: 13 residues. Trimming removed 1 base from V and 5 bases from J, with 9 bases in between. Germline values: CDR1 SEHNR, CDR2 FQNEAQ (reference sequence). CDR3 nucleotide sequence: TGTGCCAGCAGCTTAGGCGGGATGCACGAGCAGTACTTC. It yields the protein CASSLGGMHEQYF.

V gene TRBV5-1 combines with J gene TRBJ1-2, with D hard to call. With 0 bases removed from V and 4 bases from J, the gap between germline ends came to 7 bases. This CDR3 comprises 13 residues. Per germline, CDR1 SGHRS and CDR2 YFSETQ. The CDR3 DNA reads TGCGCCAGCAGCTTGGATATTCGCTATGGCTACACCTTC. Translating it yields CASSLDIRYGYTF.

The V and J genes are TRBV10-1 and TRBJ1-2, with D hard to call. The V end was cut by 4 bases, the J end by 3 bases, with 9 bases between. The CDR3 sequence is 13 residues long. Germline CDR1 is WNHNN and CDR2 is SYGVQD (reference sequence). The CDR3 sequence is CASSVGIDYGYTF. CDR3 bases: TGCGCCAGCAGTGTTGGGATAGACTATGGCTACACCTTC.

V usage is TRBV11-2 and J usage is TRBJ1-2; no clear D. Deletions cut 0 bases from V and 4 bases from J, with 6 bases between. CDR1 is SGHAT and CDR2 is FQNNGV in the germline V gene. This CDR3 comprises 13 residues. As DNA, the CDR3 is TGTGCCAGCAGCTTAGATGGGGTCTATGGCTACACCTTC. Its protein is CASSLDGVYGYTF.